The 4 T cell receptor beta chains listed next were all sequenced from one sample in a study of identical twins (dated by TCRdb to about 2016). Libraries were constructed by 5' RACE. Instrument on record: Illumina HiSeq 2000. TCRdb trimmed public reads at Q25 via fastp, called clones via MiXCR and kept in-frame beta chains. CDR3 protein duplicates are merged, each entry listing the most common genes and DNA. The sample records approximately 190,000 distinct CDR3 sequences, about 15% of which are singletons. 40% of the sample belongs to the ten largest clones. These same records also appear under a second study, on T cells expressing NK-cell markers.

Sequences were obtained from CD8+ T cells sorted from blood. Receptors originate from a young woman in good health.

This clonotype was seen more than once but under ten times. V gene TRBV12-3 or TRBV12-4 combines with J gene TRBJ1-1, with 7 nucleotides matching TRBD1. This CDR3 comprises 15 residues. Germline trimming cut 5 bases from V and 1 base from J; bases unmatched to any gene: 7. The CDR3 region is CASSQTGAPNTEAFF. CDR3 in DNA: TGTGCCAGCAGTCAAACAGGGGCCCCGAACACTGAAGCTTTCTTT.

This clonotype has only a few counts. The chain uses TRBV5-1 and TRBJ1-1; TRBD1 matches 7 bases. Germline trimming cut 3 bases from V and 0 bases from J; bases unmatched to any gene: 8. This CDR3 region has 16 residues. Germline V gene lookup returns CDR1 SGHRS and CDR2 YFSETQ. The CDR3: CASSSRDSSLNTEAFF. The CDR3 DNA is TGCGCCAGCAGCTCCCGGGACAGCAGTCTGAACACTGAAGCTTTCTTT.

The chain joins TRBV27 to TRBJ2-7; D is uncertain. V was pared by 3 bases and J by 7 bases, with 10 bases between. Germline-derived CDR1 and CDR2 are MNHEY and SMNVEV (reference sequence). The CDR3 extends over 12 amino acids. CDR3: CASSFPAGEQYF. The CDR3 nucleotides are TGTGCCAGCAGTTTCCCGGCCGGAGAGCAGTACTTC.

DNA of the CDR3: TGTGCCACACTCTTCACGGACGTAGATTCTTCAGCCGAGCAGTACTTC. Its translation: CATLFTDVDSSAEQYF. The genes are TRBV9 and TRBJ2-7, with D hard to call. The CDR3 has 16 residues. In germline, CDR1 is SGDLS, CDR2 YYNGEE. V dropped 9 bases and J dropped 6 bases, with 28 bases sitting between them.